These T cell receptor beta chains were read from a single sample in a study of tumor and adjacent non-tumor tissue in lung cancer. One entry per CDR3 protein, called by TCRdb with MiXCR from the multiplex PCR reads. Here the sample spans over 60,000 distinct CDR3 sequences, about 80% being singletons. Sequencing was carried out using lung tumor tissue. These receptors were obtained from a man in his fifties or sixties with non-small cell lung cancer. Each CDR3 is given with its conserved first and last residue. A D gene is named only where the DNA matches it firmly. Size values are once, few and many counts, or a class for expanded clones, and some rows have none.

j_call d_call clone_size v_call cdr3_nt cdr3_aa
TRBJ2-7 NA NA TRBV20-1 TGCAGTGCTAACCCTCTAGCGGAGGGGGGTTACGAGCAGTATTTC CSANPLAEGGYEQYF
TRBJ2-1 NA once TRBV11-2 TGTGCCAGCTGCTTAGTTTTAGGTGGTGAGCAGTTCTTC CASCLVLGGEQFF
TRBJ2-7 TRBD2 NA TRBV12-3/TRBV12-4 TGTGCCAGCAATCTTACTATCGGGAGGGCCTTTGCCCACGAGCAGTACTTC CASNLTIGRAFAHEQYF
TRBJ2-6 NA NA TRBV29-1 TGCAACGTGAGGGTTTCTAGTTCGGGGGCCAACATCCGGACTTTC CNVRVSSSGANIRTF
TRBJ2-2 TRBD1 NA TRBV6-6 TGTGTCAGCAGTTACTCGGGACAGACATACACCAGGGAGCTGTTTTTT CVSSYSGQTYTRELFF
TRBJ2-7 NA many TRBV10-3 TGTGCCATCAGTGAGTCGATGTCTCAGGGCCGGGGAGAGCAGTACTTC CAISESMSQGRGEQYF
TRBJ1-3 NA NA TRBV6-5 TGTGTCAGCACCGAAACCTTCCCGCGGTCCTCTGGAAACACTATATATTTT CVSTETFPRSSGNTIYF
TRBJ1-5 NA NA TRBV20-1 TGCAGTGCTAGAGTAGGCGATCAGTCCCAGCATTTT CSARVGDQSQHF
TRBJ2-3 NA NA TRBV20-1 TGCAGTGCTACTGATCCAGTCACGGATGGCACAGATACGCAGTATTTT CSATDPVTDGTDTQYF
TRBJ2-3 TRBD2 NA TRBV7-9 TGTGCCAGCAGCTCCAAAGGGGGGACTAGCGGGCCCAAGAGCAAAGATACGCAGTATTTT CASSSKGGTSGPKSKDTQYF
TRBJ2-6 TRBD2 NA TRBV6-1 TGTGCCAGCAGTGAAGCGCTTAGGTCCGGGACTAGGGGGGCCAACATCCTGACTTTC CASSEALRSGTRGANILTF
TRBJ1-1 NA NA TRBV5-5 TGTACCAGCAGCTTGATACTGATGAACACTGACGCTTTCTTT CTSSLILMNTDAFF
TRBJ1-2 NA NA TRBV28 TGTGCCAGCAGTTACCCAGCCAGGGCAGGGTATGGCTACACCTTC CASSYPARAGYGYTF
TRBJ2-3 TRBD2 NA TRBV20-1 TGCAGTGTTGGACTAGCGACCGCGGGAGATAAGCAGTATTTT CSVGLATAGDKQYF
TRBJ1-1 NA NA TRBV6-5 TGTGCCAGCACTTACTTACAGGCGAACATTGAAGCTTTCTTT CASTYLQANIEAFF
TRBJ2-4 NA NA TRBV6-1 TGTGCCAGCAGAGACAGCATAGCCCATAACATTCAGTACTTC CASRDSIAHNIQYF
TRBJ2-7 TRBD1 NA TRBV20-1 TGCAGTGCTAGAGCCCCTGGGACAGCGTCCTACGAGTATTACTTC CSARAPGTASYEYYF
TRBJ1-2 NA NA TRBV12-3/TRBV12-4 TGCGCCAGCAACCCGGACAGAAATGGCTACACCTTC CASNPDRNGYTF
TRBJ2-5 TRBD2 few TRBV11-1 TGTGCCAGCAGCACGGGACTAGCAGTGGGGGAGACCCAGTATTTC CASSTGLAVGETQYF
TRBJ2-7 TRBD2 NA TRBV5-6 TGTGCCAGCAGCTTACTAGCGGGAGAGTACGAGCATTGCTTC CASSLLAGEYEHCF
TRBJ2-1 TRBD2 NA TRBV20-1 TGTAGTGCTAGACTGGCGGGAGATGGCAAAGAGCAGTTCTTC CSARLAGDGKEQFF
TRBJ2-1 TRBD2 NA TRBV5-1 TGCGCCAGCAGCCCTGAGCGGGAGAAGCAGTTCTTC CASSPEREKQFF
TRBJ1-4 TRBD1 NA TRBV28 TGTGCCAGCAATACAAGGGACAGCATGTGGGAAAAACTGTTTTTT CASNTRDSMWEKLFF
TRBJ2-5 TRBD1 many TRBV28 TGTGCCAGCAGTTTGGGGACAGGGCAAGAGACCCAGTACTTC CASSLGTGQETQYF
TRBJ1-6 NA NA TRBV30 TGTGCCTGGACCATCGGCAGTGGATCACCCCTCCACTTT CAWTIGSGSPLHF
TRBJ2-7 NA NA TRBV6-6 TGTGCCAGCAGTTACGGGGGGATAGGGGGAGGTCTCTCCTACGAGCAATACTTC CASSYGGIGGGLSYEQYF
TRBJ2-5 TRBD2 NA TRBV12-3/TRBV12-4 TGTGCCAGCTATTCGGGACTAGCGAAGGAGACCCACTACTTC CASYSGLAKETHYF
TRBJ2-7 NA NA TRBV29-1 TGCAGCGTTAAATGGACCAACCATCCCTACGGGCAGTACTTC CSVKWTNHPYGQYF
TRBJ2-3 TRBD2 many TRBV10-3 TGTGCCATCAGTGAGTGGACTAGAGGAACAGATACGCAGTATTTT CAISEWTRGTDTQYF
TRBJ2-2 TRBD1 NA TRBV12-5 TGTACTAGTGATACGGGACAGGGAGAGACCGGGGAGCTGTTTTTT CTSDTGQGETGELFF
TRBJ2-2 NA NA TRBV11-1 TGTCCCGGCAGCTATACTAGTGGCACCGGGGAGCTGTCTTTT CPGSYTSGTGELSF
TRBJ2-5 NA many TRBV5-1 TGCGCCAGCAGAGGAGAGACCCAGTACTTC CASRGETQYF
TRBJ2-7 NA NA TRBV20-1 TGCAGTGTTAGGGCTAGTTACGAGCAATACTTC CSVRASYEQYF
TRBJ2-1 NA NA TRBV12-3/TRBV12-4 TGTGCCAGCAGTCCGGGACTCGAGGGACAATTCTTC CASSPGLEGQFF
TRBJ2-3 NA NA TRBV6-5 TGTACCAGCAGAGTGGGAGGGGACACAGATACGCAATATTTT CTSRVGGDTDTQYF
TRBJ2-5 TRBD1 NA TRBV20-1 TGCAGTGCTAGGACCGGGACAGGGGTTTTTGGGAGCCAGCACTTC CSARTGTGVFGSQHF
TRBJ2-1 NA many TRBV12-3/TRBV12-4 TGTGCCAGCAGCGCGACAGGTCGGGTCGGGGGTGAGCAGTTCTTC CASSATGRVGGEQFF
TRBJ2-2 NA NA TRBV11-3 TGTGCCAGAAGCGCAGACTTAACCGGGAAGCTGTTTTTT CARSADLTGKLFF
TRBJ2-7 NA NA TRBV25-1 TGTGCCAGTAGGGGCGGAGGGGACGCGCAGTACTTC CASRGGGDAQYF
TRBJ2-3 NA medium-sized TRBV20-1 TGCAGTGCTACCGCTAGCACAGATACGCAGTATTTT CSATASTDTQYF
TRBJ1-6 TRBD1 NA TRBV20-1 TGCAGTGCTAGAGATCACGCGAGCCGATTGGGACAGGGTTTGGGTACACCCCTCCACTTT CSARDHASRLGQGLGTPLHF
TRBJ2-7 TRBD1 NA TRBV6-1 TGTGCCAGCACTAAGACAGGGACGTCAGATTTTGGCTCCTACGAGCAGTACTTC CASTKTGTSDFGSYEQYF
TRBJ2-1 TRBD2 many TRBV29-1 TGCAGCGTTGTTTTAGCGGGAGTTCACAATGAGCAGTTCTTC CSVVLAGVHNEQFF
TRBJ2-7 NA once TRBV5-6 TGTGCCAATAGCTTCCCTCGCAACAGTGCCGAGCAGTACTTC CANSFPRNSAEQYF
TRBJ2-4 NA NA TRBV6-1 TGTGCTAGCAGTGATATGGGCTACTTAAACGTTCAGTACTTC CASSDMGYLNVQYF
TRBJ1-2 NA NA TRBV29-1 TGCAGTGCCTGGGAGTATGGCTACACCTTC CSAWEYGYTF